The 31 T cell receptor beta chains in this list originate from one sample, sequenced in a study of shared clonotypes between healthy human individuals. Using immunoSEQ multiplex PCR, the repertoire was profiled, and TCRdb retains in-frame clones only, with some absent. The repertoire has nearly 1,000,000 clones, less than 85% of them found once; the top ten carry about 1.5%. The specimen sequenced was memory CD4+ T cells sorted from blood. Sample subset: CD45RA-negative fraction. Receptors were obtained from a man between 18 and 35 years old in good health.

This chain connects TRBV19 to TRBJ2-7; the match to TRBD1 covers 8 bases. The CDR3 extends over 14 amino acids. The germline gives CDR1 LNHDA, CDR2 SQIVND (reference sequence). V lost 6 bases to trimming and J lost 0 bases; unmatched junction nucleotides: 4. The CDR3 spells CASSPQGGSYEQYF. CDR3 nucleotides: TGTGCCAGTAGCCCACAGGGGGGCTCCTACGAGCAGTACTTC.

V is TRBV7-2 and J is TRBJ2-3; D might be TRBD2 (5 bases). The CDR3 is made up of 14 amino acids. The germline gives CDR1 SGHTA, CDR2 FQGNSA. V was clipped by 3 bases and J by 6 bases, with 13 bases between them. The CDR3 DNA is TGTGCCAGCAGCTTTGGGGAGAAAGGGGATACGCAGTATTTT. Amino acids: CASSFGEKGDTQYF.

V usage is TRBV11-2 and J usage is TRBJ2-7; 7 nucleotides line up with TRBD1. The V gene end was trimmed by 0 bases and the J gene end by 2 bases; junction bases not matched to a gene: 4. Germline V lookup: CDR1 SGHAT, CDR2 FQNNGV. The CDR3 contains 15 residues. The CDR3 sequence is CASSLDGTDPYEQYF. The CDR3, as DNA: TGTGCCAGCAGCTTAGACGGGACAGATCCCTACGAGCAGTACTTC.

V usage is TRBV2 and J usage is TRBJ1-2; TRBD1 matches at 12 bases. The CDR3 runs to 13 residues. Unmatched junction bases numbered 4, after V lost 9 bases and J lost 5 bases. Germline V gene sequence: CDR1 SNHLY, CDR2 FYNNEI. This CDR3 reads CASRDRGQYGYTF. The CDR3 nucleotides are TGTGCCAGTAGGGACAGGGGGCAATATGGCTACACCTTC. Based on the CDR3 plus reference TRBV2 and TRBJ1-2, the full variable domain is EPEVTQTPSHQVTQMGQEVILRCVPISNHLYFYWYRQILGQKVEFLVSFYNNEISEKSEIFDDQFSVERPDGSNFTLKIRSTKLEDSAMYFCASRDRGQYGYTFGSGTRLTVV.

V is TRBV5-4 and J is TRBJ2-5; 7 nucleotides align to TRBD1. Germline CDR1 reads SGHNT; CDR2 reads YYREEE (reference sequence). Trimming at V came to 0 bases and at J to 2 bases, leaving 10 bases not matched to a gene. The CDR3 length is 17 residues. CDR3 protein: CASSLGLGGQTQETQYF. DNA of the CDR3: TGTGCCAGCAGCTTGGGGTTAGGGGGACAGACACAAGAGACCCAGTACTTC.

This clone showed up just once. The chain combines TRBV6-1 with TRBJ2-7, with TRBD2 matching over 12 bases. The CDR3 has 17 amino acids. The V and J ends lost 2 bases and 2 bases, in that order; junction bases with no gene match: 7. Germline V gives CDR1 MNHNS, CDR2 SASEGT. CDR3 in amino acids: CASSERTSGVPPYEQYF. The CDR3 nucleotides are TGTGCCAGCAGTGAACGGACTAGCGGGGTCCCTCCCTACGAGCAGTACTTC.

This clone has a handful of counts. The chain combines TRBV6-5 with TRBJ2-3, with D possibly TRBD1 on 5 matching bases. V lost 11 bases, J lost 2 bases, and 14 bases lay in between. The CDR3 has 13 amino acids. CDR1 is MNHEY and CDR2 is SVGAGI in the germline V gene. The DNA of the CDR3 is TGTGCCGCGAGTAGGGGCAACACAGATACGCAGTATTTT. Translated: CAASRGNTDTQYF.

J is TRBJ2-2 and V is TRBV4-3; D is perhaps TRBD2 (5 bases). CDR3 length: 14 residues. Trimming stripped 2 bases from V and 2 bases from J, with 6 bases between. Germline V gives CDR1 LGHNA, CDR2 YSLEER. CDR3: CASSQTRNTGELFF. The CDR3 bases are TGCGCCAGCAGCCAAACTAGAAACACCGGGGAGCTGTTTTTT.

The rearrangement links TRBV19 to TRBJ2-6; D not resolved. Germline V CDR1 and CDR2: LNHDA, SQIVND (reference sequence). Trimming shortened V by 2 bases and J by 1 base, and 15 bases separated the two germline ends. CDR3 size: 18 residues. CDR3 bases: TGTGCCAGTAGTATATCCACCTACAATCGGTCTGGGGCCAACGTCCTGACTTTC. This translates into CASSISTYNRSGANVLTF.

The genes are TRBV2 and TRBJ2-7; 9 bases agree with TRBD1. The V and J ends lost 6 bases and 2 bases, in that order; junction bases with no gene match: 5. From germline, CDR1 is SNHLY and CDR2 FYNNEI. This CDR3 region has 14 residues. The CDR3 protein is CASRFWDRAYEQYF. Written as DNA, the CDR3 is TGTGCCAGCAGATTCTGGGACAGGGCCTACGAGCAGTACTTC.

CDR3 DNA: TGTGCCAGCAGCTTGGCAGCCGGGGTTTCCTACAATGAGCAGTTCTTC. Protein product: CASSLAAGVSYNEQFF. The chain employs TRBV5-4 and TRBJ2-1; a weak D match, TRBD2 (5 bases). The CDR3 is 16 amino acids. Germline V gene data show CDR1 as SGHNT and CDR2 as YYREEE (reference sequence). Trimming took 0 bases from V and 1 from J, leaving 11 bases between them.

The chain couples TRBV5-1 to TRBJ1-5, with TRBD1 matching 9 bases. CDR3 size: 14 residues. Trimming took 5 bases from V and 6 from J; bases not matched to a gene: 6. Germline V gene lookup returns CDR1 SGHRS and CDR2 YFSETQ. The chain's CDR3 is CASSTGGVGQPQHF. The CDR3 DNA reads TGCGCCAGCAGTACAGGGGGCGTGGGTCAGCCCCAGCATTTT.

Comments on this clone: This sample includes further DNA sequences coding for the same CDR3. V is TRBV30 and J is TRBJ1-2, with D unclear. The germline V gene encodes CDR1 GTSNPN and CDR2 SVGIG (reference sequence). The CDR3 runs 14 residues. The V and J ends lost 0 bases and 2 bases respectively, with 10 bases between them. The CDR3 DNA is TGTGCCTGGAGTGTAGGCGGCTTGAACTATGGCTACACCTTC. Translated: CAWSVGGLNYGYTF.

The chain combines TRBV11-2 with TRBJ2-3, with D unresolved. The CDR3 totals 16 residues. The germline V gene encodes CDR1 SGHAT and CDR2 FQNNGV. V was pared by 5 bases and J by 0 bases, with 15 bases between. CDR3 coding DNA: TGTGCCAGCAGCGAGAGAATGGTCCCCAGCACAGATACGCAGTATTTT. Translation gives CASSERMVPSTDTQYF.

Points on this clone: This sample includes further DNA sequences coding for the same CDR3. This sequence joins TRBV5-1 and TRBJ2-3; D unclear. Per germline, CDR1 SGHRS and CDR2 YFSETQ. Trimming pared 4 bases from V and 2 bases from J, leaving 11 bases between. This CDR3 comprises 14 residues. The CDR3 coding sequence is TGCGCCAGCAGCCCGGGCCAGAACACAGATACGCAGTATTTT. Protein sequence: CASSPGQNTDTQYF.

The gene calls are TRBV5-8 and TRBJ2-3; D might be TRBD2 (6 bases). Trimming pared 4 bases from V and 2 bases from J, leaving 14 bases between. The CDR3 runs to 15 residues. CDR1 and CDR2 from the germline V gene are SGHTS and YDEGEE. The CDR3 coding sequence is TGTGCCAGCAGCAGGAAGGCGGGATACACAGATACGCAGTATTTT. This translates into CASSRKAGYTDTQYF.

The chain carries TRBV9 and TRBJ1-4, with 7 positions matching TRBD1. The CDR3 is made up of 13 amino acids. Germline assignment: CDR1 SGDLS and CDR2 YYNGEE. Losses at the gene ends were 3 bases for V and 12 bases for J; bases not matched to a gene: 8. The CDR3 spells CASSAYPGTELFF. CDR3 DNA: TGTGCCAGCAGCGCCTACCCAGGGACAGAACTGTTTTTT.

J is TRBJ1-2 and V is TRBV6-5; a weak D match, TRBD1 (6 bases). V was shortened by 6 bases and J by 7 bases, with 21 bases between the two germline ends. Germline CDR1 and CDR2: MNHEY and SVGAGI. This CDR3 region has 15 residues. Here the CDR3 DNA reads TGTGCCAGCAGACCCCCGGGACACGGATCGGGTGGCTACACCTTC. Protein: CASRPPGHGSGGYTF.

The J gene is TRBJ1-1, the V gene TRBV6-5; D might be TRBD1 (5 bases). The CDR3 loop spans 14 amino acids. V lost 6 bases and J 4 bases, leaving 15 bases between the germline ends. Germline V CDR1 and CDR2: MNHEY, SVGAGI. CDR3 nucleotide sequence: TGTGCCAGCAGGCGTGGTGAGAGGGGCACTGAAGCTTTCTTT. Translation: CASRRGERGTEAFF.

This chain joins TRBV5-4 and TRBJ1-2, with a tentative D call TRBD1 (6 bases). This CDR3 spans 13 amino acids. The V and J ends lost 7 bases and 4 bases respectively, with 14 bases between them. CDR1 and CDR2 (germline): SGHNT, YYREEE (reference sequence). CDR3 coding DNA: TGTGCCAGCCGCCTCACAGGGACCTATGGCTACACCTTC. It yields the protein CASRLTGTYGYTF.

The chain's CDR3 is CASSLQGLRASGNTIYF. The CDR3 region has the DNA TGTGCCAGCAGCCTACAGGGACTCCGGGCCTCTGGAAACACCATATATTTT. The chain has TRBV7-2 and TRBJ1-3; maybe TRBD1 (6 bases). The CDR3 extends over 17 amino acids. The V gene's germline CDR1 is SGHTA and CDR2 FQGNSA. V lost 5 bases and J lost 0, with 17 bases in between.

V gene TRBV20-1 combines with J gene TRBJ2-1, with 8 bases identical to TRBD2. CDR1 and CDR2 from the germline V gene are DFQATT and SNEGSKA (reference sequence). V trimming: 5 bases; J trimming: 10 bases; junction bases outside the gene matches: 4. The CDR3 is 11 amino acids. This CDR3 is CSASREGEQFF. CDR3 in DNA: TGCAGTGCTTCACGGGAGGGGGAGCAGTTCTTC.

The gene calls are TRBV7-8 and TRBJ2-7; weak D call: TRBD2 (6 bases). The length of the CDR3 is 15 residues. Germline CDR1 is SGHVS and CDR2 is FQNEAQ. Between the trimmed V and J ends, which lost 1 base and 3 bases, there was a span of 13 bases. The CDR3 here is CASSLEGGEGYEQYF. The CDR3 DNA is TGTGCCAGCAGCTTAGAGGGCGGGGAAGGCTACGAGCAGTACTTC.

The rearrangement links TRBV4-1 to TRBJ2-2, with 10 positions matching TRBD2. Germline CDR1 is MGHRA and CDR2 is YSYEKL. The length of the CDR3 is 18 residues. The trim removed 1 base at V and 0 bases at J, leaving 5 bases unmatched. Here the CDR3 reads CASSQGGSGRSNTGELFF. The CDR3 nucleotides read TGCGCCAGCAGCCAAGGGGGTAGCGGGAGGTCGAACACCGGGGAGCTGTTTTTT.

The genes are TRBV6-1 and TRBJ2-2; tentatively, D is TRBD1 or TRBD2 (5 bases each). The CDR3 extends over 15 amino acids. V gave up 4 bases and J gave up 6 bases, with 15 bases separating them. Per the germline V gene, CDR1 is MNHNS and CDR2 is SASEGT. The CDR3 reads CASSVDGTLSGELFF. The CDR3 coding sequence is TGTGCCAGCAGTGTAGACGGGACCCTATCCGGGGAGCTGTTTTTT.

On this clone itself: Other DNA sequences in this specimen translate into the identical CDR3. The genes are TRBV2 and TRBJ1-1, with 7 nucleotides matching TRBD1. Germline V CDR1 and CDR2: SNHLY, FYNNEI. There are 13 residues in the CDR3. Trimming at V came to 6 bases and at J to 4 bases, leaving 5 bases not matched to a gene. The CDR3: CASSGQGVTEAFF. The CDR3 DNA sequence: TGTGCCAGCAGCGGTCAGGGGGTCACTGAAGCTTTCTTT.

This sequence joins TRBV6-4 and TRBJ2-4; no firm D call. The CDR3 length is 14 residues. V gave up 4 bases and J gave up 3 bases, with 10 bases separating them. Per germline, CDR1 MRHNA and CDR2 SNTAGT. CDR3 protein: CASSGWVNKNIQYF. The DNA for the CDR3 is TGTGCCAGCAGTGGGTGGGTTAACAAAAACATTCAGTACTTC.

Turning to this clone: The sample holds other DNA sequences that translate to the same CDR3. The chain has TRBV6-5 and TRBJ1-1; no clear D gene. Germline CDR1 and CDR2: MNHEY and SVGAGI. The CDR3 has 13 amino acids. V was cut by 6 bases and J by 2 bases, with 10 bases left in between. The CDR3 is CASSPRQNTEAFF. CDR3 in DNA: TGTGCCAGCAGCCCCCGTCAAAACACTGAAGCTTTCTTT.

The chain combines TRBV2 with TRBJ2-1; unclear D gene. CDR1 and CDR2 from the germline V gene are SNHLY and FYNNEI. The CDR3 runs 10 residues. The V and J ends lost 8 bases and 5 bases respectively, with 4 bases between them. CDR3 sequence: CASVHNEQFF. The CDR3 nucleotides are TGTGCCAGCGTCCACAATGAGCAGTTCTTC.

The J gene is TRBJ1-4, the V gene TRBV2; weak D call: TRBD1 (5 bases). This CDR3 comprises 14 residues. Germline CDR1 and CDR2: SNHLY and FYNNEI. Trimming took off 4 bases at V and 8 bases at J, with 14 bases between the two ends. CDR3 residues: CASSVGTLSEKLFF. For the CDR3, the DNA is TGTGCCAGCAGTGTTGGGACGTTAAGCGAAAAACTGTTTTTT.

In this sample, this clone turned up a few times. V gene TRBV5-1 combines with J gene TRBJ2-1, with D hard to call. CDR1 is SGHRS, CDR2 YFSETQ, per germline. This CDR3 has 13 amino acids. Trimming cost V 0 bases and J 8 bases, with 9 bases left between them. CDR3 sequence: CASSLAVEDEQFF. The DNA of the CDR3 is TGCGCCAGCAGCTTGGCCGTCGAAGATGAGCAGTTCTTC.